Each of the 27 T cell receptor beta chains below was sequenced from the same sample in a study of early T cells in non-severe SARS-CoV-2 infection. From the 5' RACE reads, TCRdb called clonotypes with MiXCR, one entry per CDR3 protein. The repertoire holds 80,000 to 95,000 distinct CDR3 sequences, roughly an eighth seen once, with 1.4% in the top ten. Sequenced input: whole blood. Source of these receptors: an adult who was a healthcare worker with PCR-confirmed SARS-CoV-2 infection or an uninfected control (not recorded which).

This clonotype occurred many times. This chain joins TRBV11-2 and TRBJ2-5, with D maybe TRBD1 (6 bases). Germline CDR1 reads SGHAT; CDR2 reads FQNNGV. The V end was cut by 4 bases, the J end by 4 bases, with 13 bases between. This CDR3 has 14 residues. The CDR3 DNA follows: TGTGCCAGCAGCTCGCAGGGGATTCGAGAGACCCAGTACTTC. Translating it yields CASSSQGIRETQYF.

This clonotype was detected only a few times. J is TRBJ2-3 and V is TRBV6-6, with 7 bases lining up with TRBD2. Germline V gives CDR1 MNHNY, CDR2 SVGAGI (reference sequence). Trimming cost V 7 bases and J 4 bases; bases outside gene matches: 8. This CDR3 is 14 amino acids long. The CDR3 DNA reads TGTGCCAGCACTACCGGGGGGAACGCAGATACGCAGTATTTT. It encodes CASTTGGNADTQYF.

This chain links TRBV12-3 or TRBV12-4 with TRBJ1-1; D not certain. V was trimmed by 0 bases and J by 0 bases, leaving 8 bases between them. The CDR3 covers 15 residues. The CDR3 DNA follows: TGTGCCAGCAGTTTAGCGGGAGGAGTGAACACTGAAGCTTTCTTT. This codes for CASSLAGGVNTEAFF.

This chain uses TRBV19 with TRBJ1-5, with a possible D match to TRBD1 (5 bases). V lost 2 bases and J lost 2, with 10 bases in between. The CDR3 runs to 15 residues. Germline CDR1 and CDR2: LNHDA and SQIVND (reference sequence). CDR3 loop: CASSIRGMGNQPQHF. The CDR3 region has the DNA TGTGCCAGTAGTATAAGGGGAATGGGCAATCAGCCCCAGCATTTT.

This chain uses TRBV29-1 with TRBJ2-7; the match to TRBD1 covers 7 bases. V shed 4 bases, J shed 3 bases, and the junction held 6 bases outside the gene matches. This CDR3 comprises 13 residues. In germline, CDR1 is SQVTM, CDR2 ANQGSEA. Here the CDR3 DNA reads TGCAGCGTTGGGCCAGGGGGAATCTACGAGCAGTACTTC. Translation gives CSVGPGGIYEQYF.

This clonotype was counted many times. This chain connects TRBV12-3 or TRBV12-4 to TRBJ2-3, with D tentatively TRBD1 (5 bases). The V end was cut by 5 bases, the J end by 1 base, with 13 bases between. This CDR3 region has 15 residues. The CDR3 DNA is TGTGCCAGCAGTATCATCAGGGATGGCACAGATACGCAGTATTTT. Its translation is CASSIIRDGTDTQYF.

This clonotype was seen many times. This chain links TRBV5-1 with TRBJ2-5; TRBD2 matches at 9 bases. The CDR3 sequence is 13 residues long. The ends lost 4 bases at V and 5 bases at J; junction bases unmatched: 3. CDR1 SGHRS and CDR2 YFSETQ come from the germline V gene. Here the CDR3 reads CASSGTSGETQYF. The CDR3 nucleotides are TGCGCCAGCAGCGGAACTAGCGGGGAGACCCAGTACTTC.

The chain links TRBV20-1 to TRBJ2-5; D possibly corresponds to TRBD2 (6 bases). V lost 6 bases and J lost 5, with 16 bases in between. The germline V gene has CDR1 DFQATT and CDR2 SNEGSKA (reference sequence). The CDR3 spans 13 residues. CDR3 in amino acids: CSAVPGARETQYF. CDR3 DNA sequence: TGCAGTGCCGTACCGGGAGCCCGCGAGACCCAGTACTTC.

This clonotype was counted between two and nine times. The chain combines TRBV5-6 with TRBJ1-6; D is unresolved. Between the trimmed V and J ends, which lost 0 bases and 9 bases, there was a span of 19 bases. This CDR3 spans 17 amino acids. The germline V gene encodes CDR1 SGHDT and CDR2 YYEEEE. The CDR3 sequence is CASSLDSGKYRVSPLHF. The CDR3 DNA reads TGTGCCAGCAGCTTGGATTCGGGAAAATATAGGGTTTCACCCCTCCACTTT.

This clonotype has a count of ten or more. The CDR3 nucleotides are TGCAGTGCTAGATTCCCTACAGGAACAAACACTGAAGCTTTCTTT. Residues: CSARFPTGTNTEAFF. The chain couples TRBV20-1 to TRBJ1-1; D possibly corresponds to TRBD1 (5 bases). Trimming took 2 bases from V and 2 from J, leaving 15 bases between them. The CDR3 is 15 amino acids. From germline, CDR1 is DFQATT and CDR2 SNEGSKA (reference sequence).

The CDR3 DNA reads TGCGCCAGCAGCTCAGACCCTAGCGGGGGGACCGTCGACGAGCAGTACTTC. Amino acids: CASSSDPSGGTVDEQYF. The V call is TRBV5-1, the J call TRBJ2-7, with 11 bases aligning to TRBD2. V lost 3 bases to trimming and J lost 5 bases; unmatched junction nucleotides: 13. The CDR3 is 17 amino acids. Germline V gene sequence: CDR1 SGHRS, CDR2 YFSETQ.

The J gene is TRBJ2-7, the V gene TRBV7-2; 7 nucleotides agree with TRBD1. CDR1 is SGHTA and CDR2 is FQGNSA in the germline V gene. J gave up 1 base and V 4 bases, and 1 base lay outside the gene matches. This CDR3 is built from 13 residues. The CDR3 region has the DNA TGTGCCAGCAGCTGGGGACAGTCCTACGAGCAGTACTTC. As protein: CASSWGQSYEQYF.

The table lists this clonotype with a few counts. The CDR3 DNA reads TGTGCCAGCAGCGCAGAAGGACGGGGCACCGGGGAGCTGTTTTTT. This translates into CASSAEGRGTGELFF. The chain has TRBV7-2 and TRBJ2-2; TRBD2 might be the D (5 bases). Trimming removed 5 bases from V and 4 bases from J, with 14 bases in between. CDR1 is SGHTA, CDR2 FQGNSA, per germline. The CDR3 loop spans 15 amino acids.

There are many counts of this clonotype. This rearrangement joins TRBV11-2 to TRBJ2-6; 9 nucleotides line up with TRBD2. Germline V gene sequence: CDR1 SGHAT, CDR2 FQNNGV. V trimming: 4 bases; J trimming: 0 bases; junction bases outside the gene matches: 10. There are 19 residues in the CDR3. This chain's CDR3 is CASSSAVKRGASGANVLTF. For the CDR3, the DNA is TGTGCCAGCAGCTCAGCCGTAAAGCGGGGGGCCTCTGGGGCCAACGTCCTGACTTTC.

This clonotype showed up many times. The chain joins TRBV29-1 to TRBJ1-2; D not resolved. CDR1 SQVTM and CDR2 ANQGSEA come from the germline V gene. The CDR3 runs 11 residues. The CDR3 DNA is TGCCAAGCCGGCAGTAACTATGGCTACACCTTC. Protein sequence: CQAGSNYGYTF.

This chain uses TRBV10-2 with TRBJ2-5; D remains ambiguous. Germline CDR1 reads WSHSY; CDR2 reads SAAADI. This CDR3 contains 14 residues. V gave up 2 bases and J gave up 2 bases, with 9 bases separating them. The CDR3 spells CASSEIGDQETQYF. The CDR3 DNA sequence: TGCGCCAGCAGTGAGATTGGGGATCAAGAGACCCAGTACTTC.

Concerning this clonotype: Its ends do not fully match the called genes, so a read error is possible. The chain uses TRBV18 and TRBJ1-3; unclear D gene. Germline V CDR1 and CDR2: KGHSH, LQKENI. The CDR3 is made up of 15 amino acids. This CDR3 is CASSPPTGNGNAIYF. CDR3 nucleotides: TGTGCCAGCTCACCACCGACCGGGAACGGAAACGCCATATATTTT.

This clonotype was detected ten times or more. This chain links TRBV5-5 with TRBJ2-2, with D possibly matching TRBD2 (6 bases). The CDR3 length is 15 residues. V lost 0 bases and J 3 bases, leaving 9 bases between the germline ends. In germline, CDR1 is SGHKS, CDR2 YYEKEE (reference sequence). The CDR3 DNA reads TGTGCCAGCAGCTTGGTGGGGGGAGACACCGGGGAGCTGTTTTTT. This translates into CASSLVGGDTGELFF.

This clonotype was recorded many times. This chain connects TRBV11-2 to TRBJ2-3; tentatively, D is TRBD1 or TRBD2 (5 bases each). The CDR3 contains 15 residues. Trimming removed 3 bases from V and 1 base from J, with 11 bases in between. Germline V CDR1 and CDR2: SGHAT, FQNNGV. The CDR3 reads CASSFTGAGTDTQYF. In nucleotides, the CDR3 is TGTGCCAGCAGCTTTACCGGGGCCGGCACAGATACGCAGTATTTT.

This clonotype appeared a few times. V and J are TRBV19 and TRBJ1-1; D gene unclear. The CDR3 has 14 amino acids. From germline, CDR1 is LNHDA and CDR2 SQIVND (reference sequence). V was clipped by 3 bases and J by 1 base, with 9 bases between them. CDR3: CASSMWARNTEAFF. The CDR3 coding sequence is TGTGCCAGTAGTATGTGGGCCAGGAACACTGAAGCTTTCTTT.

In this sample, this clonotype turned up a few times. This chain connects TRBV10-2 to TRBJ1-6; D remains unclear. Germline lookup yields CDR1 WSHSY and CDR2 SAAADI. CDR3 length: 13 residues. Trimming shortened V by 2 bases and J by 13 bases, and 12 bases separated the two germline ends. CDR3 DNA sequence: TGCGCCAGCAGTGAGCCTGTGTTCATCCCCCTCCACTTT. It yields the protein CASSEPVFIPLHF.

The genes are TRBV6-5 and TRBJ2-3; TRBD1 is a possible D gene (6 bases). V was clipped by 0 bases and J by 11 bases, with 12 bases between them. The CDR3 runs 13 residues. CDR1 and CDR2 (germline): MNHEY, SVGAGI. The CDR3 loop is CASSYSGLQGQYF. DNA for the CDR3: TGTGCCAGCAGTTACTCGGGGTTACAGGGGCAGTATTTT.

At least ten counts were recorded for this clonotype. This chain links TRBV19 with TRBJ2-6; 7 bases line up with TRBD1. Germline values: CDR1 LNHDA, CDR2 SQIVND (reference sequence). J lost 4 bases, V lost 8 bases, and 5 bases had no gene match. The CDR3 is 14 residues long. The DNA of the CDR3 is TGTGCCAGTTGGACAGGTGGAGGGGCCAACGTCCTGACTTTC. This sequence encodes CASWTGGGANVLTF.

A note on this clonotype: Its ends do not fully match the called genes, so a read error is possible. This sequence joins TRBV19 and TRBJ1-1, with TRBD1 as a possible D gene (5 bases). Germline CDR1 LNHDA, CDR2 SQIVND (reference sequence). This CDR3 region has 11 residues. For the CDR3, the DNA is TGTGCCAGTAGTATGGGGACTGAAGTTTTCTTT. It encodes CASSMGTEVFF.

This clonotype was counted between two and nine times. The V call is TRBV30, the J call TRBJ1-2; a weak D match, TRBD1 (6 bases). The V end was cut by 1 base, the J end by 6 bases, with 12 bases between. The CDR3 runs 13 residues. Per germline, CDR1 GTSNPN and CDR2 SVGIG (reference sequence). Written as DNA, the CDR3 is TGTGCCTGGAGTGGAGGGGGGCATAATGGCTACACCTTC. It codes for CAWSGGGHNGYTF.

CDR3 in DNA: TGTGCCAGCAGCCCTCTAGCGTTTAGCACCGGGGAGCTGTTTTTT. Translated, it gives CASSPLAFSTGELFF. This sequence joins TRBV7-2 and TRBJ2-2; possible D gene TRBD2, 6 bases. The CDR3 extends over 15 amino acids. Looked up from germline, CDR1 is SGHTA and CDR2 is FQGNSA. V gave up 5 bases and J gave up 4 bases, with 14 bases separating them.

The rearrangement joins TRBV4-3 to TRBJ2-7, with TRBD1 identical over 7 bases. The CDR3 extends over 19 amino acids. In germline, CDR1 is LGHNA, CDR2 YSLEER. V gave up 0 bases and J gave up 3 bases; unmatched junction bases: 17. CDR3 sequence reads: CASSQDLQGSSRGVYEQYF. CDR3 nucleotide sequence: TGCGCCAGCAGCCAAGATTTACAGGGGTCATCTCGGGGCGTCTACGAGCAGTACTTC.